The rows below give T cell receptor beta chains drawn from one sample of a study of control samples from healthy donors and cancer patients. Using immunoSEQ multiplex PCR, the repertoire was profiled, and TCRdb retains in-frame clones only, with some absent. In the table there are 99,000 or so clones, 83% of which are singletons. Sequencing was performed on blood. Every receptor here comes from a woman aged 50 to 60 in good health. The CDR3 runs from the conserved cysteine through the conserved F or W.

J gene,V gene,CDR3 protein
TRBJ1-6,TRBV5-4,CASSLGEMDSPLHF
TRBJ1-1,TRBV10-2,CASSEWGLGTEAFF
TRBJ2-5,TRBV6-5,CASSYSGGYQETQYF
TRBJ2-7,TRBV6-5,CASSRDRGDEQYF
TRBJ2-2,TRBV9,CASSVIGKAGELFF
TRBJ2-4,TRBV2,CASSDQVTLAKNIQYF
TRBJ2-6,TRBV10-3,CAISVGGAGANVLTF
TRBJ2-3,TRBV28,CASSLFETGDHADTQYF
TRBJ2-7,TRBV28,CASRPRLAGGYEQYF
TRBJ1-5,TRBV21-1,CASSPPRGSNQPQHF
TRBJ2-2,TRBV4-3,CASSQDVIVKTGELFF
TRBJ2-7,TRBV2,CASSPTLAFEQYF
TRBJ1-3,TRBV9,CASSVALSSGNTIYF
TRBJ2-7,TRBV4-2,CASSPSYSDRVYEQYF
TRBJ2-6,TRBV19,CASKEFSGANVLTF
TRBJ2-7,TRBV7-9,CASSPDGLADLGQYF
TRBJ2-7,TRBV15,CATSRDGQKQYF
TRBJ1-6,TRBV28,CASSFVRGHDSPLHF
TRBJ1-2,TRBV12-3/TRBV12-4,CASSLRQGRGYTF
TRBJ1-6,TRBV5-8,CASSFRGQGNSPLHF
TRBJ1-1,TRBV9,CASSVEGGGAEAFF
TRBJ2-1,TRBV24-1,CATGDNEQFF
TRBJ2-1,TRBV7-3,CASSPYTDNEQFF
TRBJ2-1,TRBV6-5,CATSRGGAYNEQFF
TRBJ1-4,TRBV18,CASSPGAEKLFF
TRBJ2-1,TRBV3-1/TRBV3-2,CASSQDQLAGGGQFF
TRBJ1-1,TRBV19,CASRNTEAFF
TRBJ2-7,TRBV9,CASSPHGQGAANEQYF
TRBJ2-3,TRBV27,CARPRTGTDTQYF
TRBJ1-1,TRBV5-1,CASSWDRPNTEAFF
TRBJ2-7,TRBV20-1,CSALTEYEQYF
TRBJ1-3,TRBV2,CASSDVVGGSGNTIYF
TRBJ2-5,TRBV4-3,CASSQDGARHETQYF
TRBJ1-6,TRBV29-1,CSVGDTSPLHF
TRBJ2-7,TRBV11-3,CASSLVTYEQYF